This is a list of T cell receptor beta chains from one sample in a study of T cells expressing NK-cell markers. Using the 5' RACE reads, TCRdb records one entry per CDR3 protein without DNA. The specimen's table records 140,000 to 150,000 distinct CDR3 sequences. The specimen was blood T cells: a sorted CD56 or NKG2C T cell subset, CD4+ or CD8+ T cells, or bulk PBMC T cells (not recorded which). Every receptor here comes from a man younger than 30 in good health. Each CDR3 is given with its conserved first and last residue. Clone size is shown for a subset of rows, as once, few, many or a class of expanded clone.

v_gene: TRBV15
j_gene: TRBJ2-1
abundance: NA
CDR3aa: CATSTGTSGSDEQFF

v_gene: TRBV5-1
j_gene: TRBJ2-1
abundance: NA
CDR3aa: CASSGTGTSVDNEQFF

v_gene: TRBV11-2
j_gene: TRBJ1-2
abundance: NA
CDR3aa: CASSLTRGGYGYTF

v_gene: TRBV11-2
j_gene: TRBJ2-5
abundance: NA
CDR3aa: CASSLVPRGDPTQYF

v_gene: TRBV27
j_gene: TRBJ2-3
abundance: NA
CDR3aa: CASNPLAGGGTQYF

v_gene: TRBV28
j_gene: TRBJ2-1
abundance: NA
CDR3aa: CASSSRINEQFF

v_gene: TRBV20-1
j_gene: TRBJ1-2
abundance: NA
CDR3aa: CSARGGDRDGYTF

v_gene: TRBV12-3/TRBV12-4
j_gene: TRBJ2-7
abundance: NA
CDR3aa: CASGRQGAYEQYF

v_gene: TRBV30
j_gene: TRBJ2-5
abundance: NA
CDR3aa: CAWSETSGRETQYF

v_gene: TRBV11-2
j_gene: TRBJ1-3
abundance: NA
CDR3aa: CASSYTGSGNTIYF

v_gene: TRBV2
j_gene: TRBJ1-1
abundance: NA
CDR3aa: CASSRGAREGVTEAFF

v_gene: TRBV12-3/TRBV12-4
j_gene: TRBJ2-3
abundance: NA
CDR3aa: CASSLDTSTDTQYF

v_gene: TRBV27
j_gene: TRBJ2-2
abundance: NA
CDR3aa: CASTALGGPTGELFF

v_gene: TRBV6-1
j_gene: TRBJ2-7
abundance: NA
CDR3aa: CASSDRSSGSGWQYF

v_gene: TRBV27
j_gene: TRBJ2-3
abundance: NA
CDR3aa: CASSLSGRSEARPLDTQYF

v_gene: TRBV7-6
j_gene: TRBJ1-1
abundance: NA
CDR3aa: CASSPEDRGAGSTEAFF

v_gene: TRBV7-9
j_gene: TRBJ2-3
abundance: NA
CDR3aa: CASGQGLTDTQYF

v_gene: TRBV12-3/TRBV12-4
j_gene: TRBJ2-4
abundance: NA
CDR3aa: CASSSGQGDIQYF

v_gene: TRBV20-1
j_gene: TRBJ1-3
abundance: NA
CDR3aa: CSALDPKGNTIYF

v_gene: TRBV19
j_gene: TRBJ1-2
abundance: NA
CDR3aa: CASSVARTAYHGYTF

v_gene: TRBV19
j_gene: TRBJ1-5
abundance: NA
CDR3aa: CASTLTTGNSGQPQHF

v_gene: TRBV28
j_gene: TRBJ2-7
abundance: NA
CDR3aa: CASKDRALSYEQYF

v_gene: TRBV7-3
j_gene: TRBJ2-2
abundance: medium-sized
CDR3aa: CASSLTRIGELFF

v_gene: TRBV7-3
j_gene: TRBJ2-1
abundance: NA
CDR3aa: CASSLFSGQDYNEQFF

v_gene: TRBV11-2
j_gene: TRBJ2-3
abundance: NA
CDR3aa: CASSSRTTGTSGTDTQYF

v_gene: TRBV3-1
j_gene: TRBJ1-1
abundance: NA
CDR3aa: CASSREGIHTEAFF

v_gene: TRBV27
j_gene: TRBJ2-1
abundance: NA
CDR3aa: CASSLSGSNEQFF

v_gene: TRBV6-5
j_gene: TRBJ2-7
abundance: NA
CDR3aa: CAIQGPNEQYF

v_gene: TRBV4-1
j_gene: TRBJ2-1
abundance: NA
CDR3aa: CASRLQIAGGIVDEQFF

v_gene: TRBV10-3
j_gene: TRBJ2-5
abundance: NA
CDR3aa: CAIKGLQETQYF

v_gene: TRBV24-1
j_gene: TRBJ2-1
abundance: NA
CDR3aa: CATGKADGAYNEQFF

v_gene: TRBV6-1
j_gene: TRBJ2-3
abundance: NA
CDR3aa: CASKSSGPSTDTQYF

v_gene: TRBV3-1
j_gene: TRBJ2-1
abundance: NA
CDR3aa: CASSQDPLVMSSSSGPDEQFF

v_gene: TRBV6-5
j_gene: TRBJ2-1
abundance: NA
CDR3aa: CASSYSAASSYNEQFF

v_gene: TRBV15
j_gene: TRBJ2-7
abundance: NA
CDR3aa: CATGVASGRLEQYF

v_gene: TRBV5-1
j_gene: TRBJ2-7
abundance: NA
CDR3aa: CASSQTPSGRITPEQYF

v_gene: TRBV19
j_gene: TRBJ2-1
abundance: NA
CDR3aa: CATQEAGLLFF

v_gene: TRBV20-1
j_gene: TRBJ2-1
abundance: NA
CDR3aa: CSARGSGGREDSNEQFF

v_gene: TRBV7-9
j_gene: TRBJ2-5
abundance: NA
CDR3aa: CASTFNELGVQKTQYF

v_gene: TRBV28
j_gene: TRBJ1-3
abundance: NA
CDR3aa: CASTSLGQHVGNTIYF

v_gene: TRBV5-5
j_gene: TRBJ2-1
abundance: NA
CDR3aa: CASSWTGSNEQFF

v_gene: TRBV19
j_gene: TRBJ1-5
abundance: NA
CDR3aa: CASRPQGTVQPQHF

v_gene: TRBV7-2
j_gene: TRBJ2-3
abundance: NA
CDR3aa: CASSLGDSATPPDTQYF

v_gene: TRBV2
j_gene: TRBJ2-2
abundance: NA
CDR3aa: CAILGTETTGELFF

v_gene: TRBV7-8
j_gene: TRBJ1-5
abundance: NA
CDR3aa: CASSFGTTRTEPQHF

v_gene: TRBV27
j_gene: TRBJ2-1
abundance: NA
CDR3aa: CASNLGPRSNEQFF

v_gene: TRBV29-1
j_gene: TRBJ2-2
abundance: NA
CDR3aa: CSAETSGYTGELFF

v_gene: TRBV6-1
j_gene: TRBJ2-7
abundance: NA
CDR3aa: CASSPGLISYEQYF